This record looks at one T cell receptor beta chain sequence and its context. This table comes from immunoSEQ multiplex PCR, and its TCRdb copy is limited to in-frame clones, with some not included. The repertoire holds about 18,000 clones, with 90% as singletons. This record belongs to a study of OX40 agonist ivuxolimab in advanced cancers. The CDR3 has 16 residues. CDR1 is SGDLS and CDR2 is YYNGEE in the germline V gene. V was shortened by 3 bases and J by 7 bases, with 20 bases between the two germline ends. This receptor was obtained from an adult with an advanced solid tumor such as melanoma, head and neck, liver or kidney cancer. The V call is TRBV9, the J call TRBJ2-1; a possible D gene is TRBD1 (5 bases). Source: CD4+ or CD8+ T cells sorted from blood, taken in a trial of the OX40 agonist ivuxolimab. CDR3 sequence: CASSERVGVGFNEQFF. The CDR3 region has the DNA TGTGCCAGCAGCGAAAGAGTAGGGGTAGGGTTTAATGAGCAGTTCTTC.